These 22 T cell receptor beta chains were sequenced from one sample in a study of identical twins. MiXCR, run by TCRdb on the 5' RACE reads, gives a single entry per CDR3 protein. The table has just under 650,000 distinct CDR3 sequences, just over 7% seen once. This sample also belongs to another study, concerning yellow fever vaccine responses in identical twins.

The sample comprised PBMCs. Source of these receptors: a woman aged 18-29 years in good health.

The chain links TRBV24-1 to TRBJ2-1; 14 bases match TRBD2. The CDR3 consists of 16 residues. Looked up from germline, CDR1 is KGHDR and CDR2 is SFDVKD. The J segment lost 8 bases and the V segment lost 4 bases, leaving 6 bases of the junction unmatched. The CDR3 loop is CATSDPGLAGVDEQFF. Here the CDR3 DNA reads TGTGCCACCAGTGACCCGGGACTAGCGGGAGTGGATGAGCAGTTCTTC.

This clonotype was counted ten times or more. This chain uses TRBV11-1 with TRBJ2-7, with 9 bases that match TRBD2. This CDR3 region has 16 residues. With V trimmed by 5 bases and J by 2 bases, 10 bases remained unmatched. In germline, CDR1 is SGHAT, CDR2 FQDESV (reference sequence). The CDR3 loop is CASSLLLTSGAYEQYF. In DNA, the CDR3 is TGTGCCAGCAGCCTACTTTTGACTAGCGGCGCCTACGAGCAGTACTTC.

J is TRBJ2-4 and V is TRBV29-1; D might be TRBD1 or TRBD2, each matching 6 bases. Germline V gives CDR1 SQVTM, CDR2 ANQGSEA. Trimming left V 6 bases short and J 7 bases short, with 16 bases between. The CDR3 covers 13 residues. The CDR3 bases are TGCAGCGTCGCCGACGGGGGCCTGAACATTCAGTACTTC. Translation gives CSVADGGLNIQYF.

This clonotype has a count of ten or more. The genes are TRBV20-1 and TRBJ1-5; perhaps TRBD1 as D (6 bases). The CDR3 contains 15 residues. From germline, CDR1 is DFQATT and CDR2 SNEGSKA (reference sequence). V was shortened by 0 bases and J by 5 bases, with 14 bases between the two germline ends. DNA for the CDR3: TGCAGTGCTAGAGATGGTTGGGGGGCCGATCAGCCCCAGCATTTT. It specifies CSARDGWGADQPQHF.

This clonotype was seen a few times. The CDR3 DNA reads as TGTGCCAGCAGTGATTACCACACAGATACGCAGTATTTT. This translates into CASSDYHTDTQYF. V is TRBV2 and J is TRBJ2-3, with D hard to call. Between the trimmed V and J ends, which lost 3 bases and 2 bases, there was a span of 6 bases. The CDR3 runs 13 residues. From germline, CDR1 is SNHLY and CDR2 FYNNEI.

V and J are TRBV27 and TRBJ2-7; D call uncertain. The CDR3 has 18 amino acids. Trimming pared 6 bases from V and 7 bases from J, leaving 31 bases between. The germline CDR1 and CDR2 sequences are MNHEY and SMNVEV (reference sequence). The CDR3: CASSPFVTGFSMSGEQYF. The CDR3 nucleotides are TGTGCCAGCAGCCCTTTCGTGACGGGCTTCTCAATGTCGGGTGAGCAGTACTTC.

Only a few counts were recorded for this clonotype. V is TRBV7-2 and J is TRBJ2-2; tentatively, D is TRBD2 (5 bases). Trimming removed 5 bases from V and 6 bases from J, with 16 bases in between. This CDR3 has 15 amino acids. Looked up from germline, CDR1 is SGHTA and CDR2 is FQGNSA. DNA of the CDR3: TGTGCCAGCAGCAAACTAGTGGAGCATCCCGGGGAGCTGTTTTTT. This encodes CASSKLVEHPGELFF.

The chain is built from TRBV5-1 and TRBJ2-5, with TRBD2 as a possible D gene (6 bases). Trimming pared 2 bases from V and 0 bases from J, leaving 11 bases between. CDR3 length equals 15 residues. Germline CDR1 is SGHRS and CDR2 is YFSETQ. CDR3 in DNA: TGCGCCAGCAGCTTCCCCGGAGGGTACCAAGAGACCCAGTACTTC. It yields the protein CASSFPGGYQETQYF.

The chain links TRBV20-1 to TRBJ2-4; 11 bases are shared with TRBD2. Germline CDR1 and CDR2: DFQATT and SNEGSKA (reference sequence). The CDR3 is 16 amino acids. The V and J ends lost 0 bases and 6 bases, in that order; junction bases with no gene match: 7. The CDR3 DNA reads as TGCAGTGCTAGAGAGGCTAGCGGGGGGTTCGGAAACATTCAGTACTTC. Residues: CSAREASGGFGNIQYF.

This chain connects TRBV5-1 to TRBJ1-1; 8 nucleotides agree with TRBD1. Losses at the gene ends were 4 bases for V and 7 bases for J; bases not matched to a gene: 12. Germline lookup yields CDR1 SGHRS and CDR2 YFSETQ. CDR3 length: 15 residues. The CDR3 sequence is CASSPQRQGLGEAFF. The CDR3 coding sequence is TGCGCCAGCAGCCCCCAAAGACAGGGGCTTGGTGAAGCTTTCTTT.

In this sample, this clonotype turned up many times. DNA for the CDR3: TGCGCCAGCAGCCCCGGGACAAAGACCTCCTACGAGCAGTACTTC. This codes for CASSPGTKTSYEQYF. The genes are TRBV5-1 and TRBJ2-7; TRBD1 is a possible D gene (6 bases). This CDR3 comprises 15 residues. V was cut by 4 bases and J by 0 bases, with 14 bases left in between. CDR1 and CDR2 from the germline V gene are SGHRS and YFSETQ. Using reference TRBV5-1 and TRBJ2-7 for the parts outside the CDR3, the full variable domain is KAGVTQTPRYLIKTRGQQVTLSCSPISGHRSVSWYQQTPGQGLQFLFEYFSETQRNKGNFPGRFSGRQFSNSRSEMNVSTLELGDSALYLCASSPGTKTSYEQYFGPGTRLTVT.

At least ten counts were recorded for this clonotype. The chain joins TRBV7-9 to TRBJ2-1; D gene uncertain. The CDR3 is 13 amino acids. V dropped 1 base and J dropped 8 bases, with 9 bases sitting between them. CDR1 and CDR2 (germline): SEHNR, FQNEAQ (reference sequence). CDR3 DNA: TGTGCCAGCAGCTTAGGTAGTTCCTATGAGCAGTTCTTC. This codes for CASSLGSSYEQFF. Looking up the rest from reference TRBV7-9 and TRBJ2-1 gives the full variable domain: DTGVSQNPRHKITKRGQNVTFRCDPISEHNRLYWYRQTLGQGPEFLTYFQNEAQLEKSRLLSDRFSAERPKGSFSTLEIQRTEQGDSAMYLCASSLGSSYEQFFGPGTRLTVL.

V gene TRBV2 combines with J gene TRBJ2-7; the match to TRBD2 covers 7 bases. Germline CDR1 reads SNHLY; CDR2 reads FYNNEI. J lost 2 bases, V lost 4 bases, and 8 bases had no gene match. The CDR3 totals 15 residues. The CDR3 region is CASSASGTPTYEQYF. The CDR3, as DNA: TGTGCCAGCAGTGCCAGCGGGACCCCCACCTACGAGCAGTACTTC.

This clonotype showed up many times. The chain recombines TRBV6-1 with TRBJ2-7; TRBD1 aligns across 8 bases. This CDR3 has 14 residues. Germline values: CDR1 MNHNS, CDR2 SASEGT. Trimming cost V 0 bases and J 9 bases; bases outside gene matches: 7. The CDR3 DNA reads as TGTGCCAGCAGTGAAGCGCTCCAGGGGGCTGGGCAGTACGTC. Its translation is CASSEALQGAGQYV.

This chain links TRBV14 with TRBJ2-2; 9 bases fit TRBD2. In germline, CDR1 is SGHDN, CDR2 FVKESK. The CDR3 consists of 17 residues. Trimming at V came to 4 bases and at J to 8 bases, leaving 14 bases not matched to a gene. The CDR3 loop reads CASSLLSGSGSAGELFF. CDR3 coding DNA: TGTGCCAGCAGCCTCCTCTCCGGTAGCGGGAGCGCGGGGGAGCTGTTTTTT.

This clonotype was counted ten times or more. The CDR3 here is CASSLAADSGNTIYF. CDR3 in DNA: TGTGCCAGCAGCTTAGCAGCTGACTCTGGAAACACCATATATTTT. The rearrangement links TRBV7-8 to TRBJ1-3; no clear D gene. The germline V gene encodes CDR1 SGHVS and CDR2 FQNEAQ. The CDR3 is 15 residues long. The V end was cut by 0 bases, the J end by 0 bases, with 6 bases between.

This clonotype occurred many times. The chain couples TRBV15 to TRBJ2-5, with TRBD2 identical over 14 bases. Germline trimming cut 0 bases from V and 2 bases from J; bases unmatched to any gene: 5. Germline values: CDR1 LNHNV, CDR2 YYDKDF (reference sequence). The length of the CDR3 is 18 residues. The CDR3 bases are TGTGCCACCAGCAGAGATCCTGGGACTAGCGGGAGACAAGAGACCCAGTACTTC. Its protein product is CATSRDPGTSGRQETQYF.

This clonotype was seen repeatedly, ten times or more. The chain is built from TRBV28 and TRBJ2-1, with no clear D. The V gene's germline CDR1 is MDHEN and CDR2 SYDVKM. The CDR3 has 13 amino acids. V was trimmed by 3 bases and J by 4 bases, leaving 7 bases between them. CDR3 sequence reads: CASSFPEYNEQFF. The CDR3, as DNA: TGTGCCAGCAGTTTCCCGGAATACAATGAGCAGTTCTTC.

V usage is TRBV2 and J usage is TRBJ1-2, with D maybe TRBD1 (5 bases). Germline V lookup: CDR1 SNHLY, CDR2 FYNNEI. The V gene lost 6 bases and the J gene lost 9 bases, with 14 bases spanning the gap. The CDR3 totals 12 residues. CDR3 in DNA: TGTGCCAGCAGATCGACAGAAGAGAGCTACACCTTC. This translates into CASRSTEESYTF. Full variable domain (outside the CDR3, taken from reference TRBV2 and TRBJ1-2): EPEVTQTPSHQVTQMGQEVILRCVPISNHLYFYWYRQILGQKVEFLVSFYNNEISEKSEIFDDQFSVERPDGSNFTLKIRSTKLEDSAMYFCASRSTEESYTFGSGTRLTVV.

This clonotype was picked up many times. The chain recombines TRBV6-6 with TRBJ2-5; TRBD2 is a possible D gene (6 bases). The germline V gene encodes CDR1 MNHNY and CDR2 SVGAGI (reference sequence). The V end lost 4 bases, the J end lost 5 bases, and 11 bases lay between the germline ends. This CDR3 is built from 13 residues. The CDR3 is CASSFEEGETQYF. The DNA of the CDR3 is TGTGCCAGCAGTTTTGAGGAGGGCGAGACCCAGTACTTC.

In its sample, this clonotype was seen a few times. This rearrangement joins TRBV11-2 to TRBJ2-3; a weak D match, TRBD1 (5 bases). V lost 5 bases and J lost 6, with 12 bases in between. The CDR3 has 13 amino acids. Germline-derived CDR1 and CDR2 are SGHAT and FQNNGV. CDR3 sequence (DNA): TGTGCCAGCAGCCCAGGGTTGTGGGATACGCAGTATTTT. It encodes CASSPGLWDTQYF.

This clonotype came up many times. The V gene is TRBV10-2, the J gene TRBJ2-1; D is ambiguous. V lost 3 bases to trimming and J lost 0 bases, with 9 bases between them. The germline gives CDR1 WSHSY, CDR2 SAAADI. The CDR3 runs 15 residues. The CDR3 is CASSEDRSSYNEQFF. For the CDR3, the DNA is TGCGCCAGCAGTGAAGACCGAAGCTCCTACAATGAGCAGTTCTTC.